Below are 2 T cell receptor beta chains sequenced from a single sample in a study of monozygotic twins with inflammatory bowel disease. TCRdb re-called the 5' RACE reads and gives one entry per CDR3 protein, without DNA. Its clone listing holds under 350,000 distinct CDR3 sequences. The source material was blood. All receptors derive from a human donor with ulcerative colitis or Crohn's disease, or a healthy co-twin of an affected twin (not recorded which).

The rearrangement joins TRBV20-1 to TRBJ2-3; TCRdb selects TRBD1, and the lack of DNA leaves this call unchecked. Per germline, CDR1 DFQATT and CDR2 SNEGSKA (reference sequence). This CDR3 comprises 15 residues. CDR3 region: CSAPNGGTSTDTQYF.

The chain employs TRBV28 and TRBJ2-7; TCRdb calls TRBD1, which cannot be checked without DNA. This CDR3 region has 14 residues. CDR1 is MDHEN and CDR2 is SYDVKM in the germline V gene. This CDR3 is CASSVGGKTYEQYF.